This T cell receptor (beta chain) was sequenced for a study of CD8+ T cells in alopecia areata. Study-level information: Each of the treated patients was given oral tofacitinib, 5 to 10 mg twice daily, for moderate-to-severe alopecia areata.

The treatment denotes: oral pan-JAK inhibitor, 5-10 mg twice daily. Findings of the study overall: A large proportion of expanded lesional clones were detected persisting in scalp and blood during tofacitinib. One nonresponder leaves baseline CD8+ expansion's link to response uncertain.

Concerning this clone itself: Its antigen is undetermined.

RNA extraction was followed by reverse transcription into cDNA, which acted as the sequencing template. The protocol was immunoSEQ multiplex PCR, while the TCRdb copy is restricted to in-frame clones and leaves out a portion. The profile covers approximately 280,000 clones, with roughly 64% appearing a single time and under 2% taken by the ten largest. With V trimmed by 5 bases and J by 0 bases, 6 bases remained unmatched. The CDR3 has 16 residues. Germline-derived CDR1 and CDR2 are SEHNR and FQNEAQ (reference sequence). The chain joins TRBV7-9 to TRBJ2-7; 11 nucleotides agree with TRBD1. The clonotype was recovered from a human donor with alopecia areata. The material sequenced was CD4+ T cells sorted from blood, taken at week 24, from a patient treated with tofacitinib. This CDR3 reads CASSRRGTGGSYEQYF. In nucleotides, the CDR3 is TGTGCCAGCAGCAGACGTGGGACAGGGGGCTCCTACGAGCAGTACTTC. Full variable domain (rest looked up from reference TRBV7-9 and TRBJ2-7): DTGVSQNPRHKITKRGQNVTFRCDPISEHNRLYWYRQTLGQGPEFLTYFQNEAQLEKSRLLSDRFSAERPKGSFSTLEIQRTEQGDSAMYLCASSRRGTGGSYEQYFGPGTRLTVT.